These T cell receptor beta chains were read from a single sample in a study of cytomegalovirus exposure and HLA in healthy donors. TCRdb keeps only in-frame clones here, not all; method: immunoSEQ multiplex PCR. Of around 150,000 clones listed, about 80% were seen once; the top ten hold about 2.2%. The source material was PBMCs. These receptor sequences come from a man younger than 45 in good health and CMV-seronegative. Both conserved end residues are part of each CDR3.

V: TRBV28; J: TRBJ2-7; CDR3: CASSSDGEGQVYEQYF
V: TRBV2; J: TRBJ2-7; CDR3: CASSGTGSSYEQYF
V: TRBV2; J: TRBJ2-7; CDR3: CASSGTRGAYEQYF
V: TRBV10-2; J: TRBJ2-7; CDR3: CASSRDSNLYEQYF
V: TRBV5-1; J: TRBJ1-4; CDR3: CASSAAGSNEKLFF
V: TRBV7-9; J: TRBJ2-2; CDR3: CASSFPGNTGELFF
V: TRBV29-1; J: TRBJ1-1; CDR3: CSVAGQMNTEAFF
V: TRBV5-6; J: TRBJ2-7; CDR3: CASGLGRSYEQYF
V: TRBV2; J: TRBJ2-1; CDR3: CASSEAARWFF
V: TRBV2; J: TRBJ2-7; CDR3: CASRGGSSYEQYF
V: TRBV18; J: TRBJ2-7; CDR3: CASSPQKREFYEQYF
V: TRBV4-1; J: TRBJ2-7; CDR3: CASSQDAGSGSVRGF
V: TRBV11-1; J: TRBJ2-1; CDR3: CASSLELAGDNEQFF
V: TRBV5-1; J: TRBJ2-5; CDR3: CASSSQETQYF
V: TRBV19; J: TRBJ2-5; CDR3: CASSIRDLAGGRQETQYF
V: TRBV5-1; J: TRBJ2-5; CDR3: CASMGVAGLQETQYF
V: TRBV11-2; J: TRBJ1-1; CDR3: CASSFRGAARGEAFF
V: TRBV10-3; J: TRBJ2-7; CDR3: CAISGGLAGNYEQYF
V: TRBV28; J: TRBJ2-7; CDR3: CASRPPGTGGSYEQYF
V: TRBV6-5; J: TRBJ2-5; CDR3: CASSTGLAGAQYF
V: TRBV13; J: TRBJ2-1; CDR3: CASSPASGGYNEQFF
V: TRBV5-1; J: TRBJ2-5; CDR3: CASSGIISGVGETQYF
V: TRBV9; J: TRBJ2-7; CDR3: CANGGLAGSFTYEQYF
V: TRBV7-2; J: TRBJ2-7; CDR3: CASRSTPYEQYF
V: TRBV6-1; J: TRBJ1-1; CDR3: CASSDPGQTPYTEAFF
V: TRBV7-9; J: TRBJ2-7; CDR3: CASSQIYEQYF
V: TRBV9; J: TRBJ2-2; CDR3: CASSPIGAGGTGELFF
V: TRBV5-4; J: TRBJ1-1; CDR3: CASSLVGQGSTEAFF
V: TRBV19; J: TRBJ1-2; CDR3: CASAGGQGAANYGYTF
V: TRBV4-3; J: TRBJ1-4; CDR3: CASSQGGQYYEKLFF
V: TRBV28; J: TRBJ1-1; CDR3: CASNLGGQGGGGEAFF
V: TRBV19; J: TRBJ1-4; CDR3: CASRNYEKLFF
V: TRBV6-1; J: TRBJ2-7; CDR3: CASSKGTSGSSNEQYF
V: TRBV29-1; J: TRBJ2-2; CDR3: CSVGRGTGELFF
V: TRBV28; J: TRBJ1-1; CDR3: CASPKPLGGRGRQEANTEAFF
V: TRBV6-5; J: TRBJ1-4; CDR3: CASSSGGAGEKLFF
V: TRBV21-1; J: TRBJ2-7; CDR3: CASSKGGTGKREFAYEQYF